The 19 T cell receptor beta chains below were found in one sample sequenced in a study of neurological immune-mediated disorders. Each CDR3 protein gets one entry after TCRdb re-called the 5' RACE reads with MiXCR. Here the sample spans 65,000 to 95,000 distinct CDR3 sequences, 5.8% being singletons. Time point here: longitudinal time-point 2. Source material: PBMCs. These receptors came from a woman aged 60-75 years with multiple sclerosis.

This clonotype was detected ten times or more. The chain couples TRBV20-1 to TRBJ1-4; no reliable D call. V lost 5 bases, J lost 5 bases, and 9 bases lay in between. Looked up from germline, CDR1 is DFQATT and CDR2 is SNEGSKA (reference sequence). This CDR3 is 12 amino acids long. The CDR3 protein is CSAESENEKLFF. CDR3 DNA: TGCAGTGCTGAGAGCGAAAATGAAAAACTGTTTTTT.

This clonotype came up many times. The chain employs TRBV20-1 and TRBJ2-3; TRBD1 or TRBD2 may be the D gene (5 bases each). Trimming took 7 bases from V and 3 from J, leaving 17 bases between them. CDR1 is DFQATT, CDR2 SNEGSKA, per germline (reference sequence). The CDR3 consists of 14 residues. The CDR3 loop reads CSVHTGGGTDTQYF. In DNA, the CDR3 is TGCAGTGTTCATACTGGGGGTGGAACAGATACGCAGTATTTT.

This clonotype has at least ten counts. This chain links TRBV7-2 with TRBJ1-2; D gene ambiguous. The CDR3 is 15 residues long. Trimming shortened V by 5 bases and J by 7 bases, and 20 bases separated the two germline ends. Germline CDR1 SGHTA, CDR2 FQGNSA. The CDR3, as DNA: TGTGCCAGCAGCCCTAGGGTCCAGCTCCGCGGTGGCTACACCTTC. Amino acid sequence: CASSPRVQLRGGYTF.

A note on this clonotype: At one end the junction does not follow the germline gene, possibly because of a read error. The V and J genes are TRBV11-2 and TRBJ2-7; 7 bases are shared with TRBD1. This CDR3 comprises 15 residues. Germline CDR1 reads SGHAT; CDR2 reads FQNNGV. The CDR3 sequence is CASSSYRGLTYQQYF. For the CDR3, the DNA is TGTGCCAGCAGCTCATACAGGGGCCTGACCTACCAGCAGTACTTC.

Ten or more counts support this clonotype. The CDR3 DNA reads TGCGCCAGCAGCCCGCGGGGGGCCGGGGGTATGAACACTGAAGCTTTCTTT. Its translation is CASSPRGAGGMNTEAFF. This chain joins TRBV5-1 and TRBJ1-1, with D perhaps matching TRBD1 (6 bases). The V gene's germline CDR1 is SGHRS and CDR2 YFSETQ. The length of the CDR3 is 17 residues. Between the trimmed V and J ends, which lost 4 bases and 0 bases, there was a span of 19 bases.

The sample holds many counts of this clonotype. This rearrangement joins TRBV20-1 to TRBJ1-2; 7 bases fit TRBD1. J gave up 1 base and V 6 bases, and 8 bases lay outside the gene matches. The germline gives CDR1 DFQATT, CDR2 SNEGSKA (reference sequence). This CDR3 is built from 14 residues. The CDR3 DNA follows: TGCAGTGCCCAATCAGGGGGACTTAACTATGGCTACACCTTC. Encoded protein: CSAQSGGLNYGYTF.

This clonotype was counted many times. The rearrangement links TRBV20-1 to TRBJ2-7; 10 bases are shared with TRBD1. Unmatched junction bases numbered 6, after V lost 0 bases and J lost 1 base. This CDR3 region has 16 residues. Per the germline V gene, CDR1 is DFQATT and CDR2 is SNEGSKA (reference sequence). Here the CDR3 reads CSARDPGTGDSYEQYF. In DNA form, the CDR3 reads TGCAGTGCTAGAGACCCTGGGACAGGGGATTCCTACGAGCAGTACTTC.

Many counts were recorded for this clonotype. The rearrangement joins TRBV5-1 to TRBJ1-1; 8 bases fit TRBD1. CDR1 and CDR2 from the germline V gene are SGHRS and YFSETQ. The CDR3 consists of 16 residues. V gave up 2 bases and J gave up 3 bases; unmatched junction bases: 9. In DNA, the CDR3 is TGCGCCAGCAGCTTCTCAGGGGGCGCGGGGGACACTGAAGCTTTCTTT. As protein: CASSFSGGAGDTEAFF.

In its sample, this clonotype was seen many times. The CDR3 nucleotides are TGTGCCAGCAGTTTACGGGACAGGCCTTCCTACGAGCAGTACTTC. Protein sequence: CASSLRDRPSYEQYF. This chain joins TRBV27 and TRBJ2-7; the match to TRBD1 covers 8 bases. The CDR3 covers 15 residues. The J segment lost 1 base and the V segment lost 2 bases, leaving 4 bases of the junction unmatched. From germline, CDR1 is MNHEY and CDR2 SMNVEV (reference sequence).

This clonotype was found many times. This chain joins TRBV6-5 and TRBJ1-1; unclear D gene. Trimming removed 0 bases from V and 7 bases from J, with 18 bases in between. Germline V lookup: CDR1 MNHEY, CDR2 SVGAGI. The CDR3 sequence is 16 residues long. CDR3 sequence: CASSYSRGRIVGEAFF. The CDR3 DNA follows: TGTGCCAGCAGTTACTCTCGTGGTAGGATTGTGGGTGAAGCTTTCTTT.

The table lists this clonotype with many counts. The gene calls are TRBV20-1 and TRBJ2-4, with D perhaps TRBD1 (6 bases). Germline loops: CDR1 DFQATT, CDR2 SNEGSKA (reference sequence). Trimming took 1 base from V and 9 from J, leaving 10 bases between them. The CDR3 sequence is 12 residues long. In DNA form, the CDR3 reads TGCAGTGCTAGAGTGGACAGCGGCATTCAGTACTTC. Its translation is CSARVDSGIQYF.

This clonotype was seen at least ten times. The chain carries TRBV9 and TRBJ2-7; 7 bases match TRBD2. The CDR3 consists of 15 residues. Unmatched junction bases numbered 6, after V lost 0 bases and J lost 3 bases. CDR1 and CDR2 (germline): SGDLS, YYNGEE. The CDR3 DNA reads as TGTGCCAGCAGCGTAGGGTGGGAGGGGAACTACGAGCAGTACTTC. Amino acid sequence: CASSVGWEGNYEQYF.

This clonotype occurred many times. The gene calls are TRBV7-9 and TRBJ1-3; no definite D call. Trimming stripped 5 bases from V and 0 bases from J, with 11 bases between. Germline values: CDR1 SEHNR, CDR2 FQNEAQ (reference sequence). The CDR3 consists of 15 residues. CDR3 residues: CASSNDVSSGNTIYF. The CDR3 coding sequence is TGTGCCAGCAGCAATGACGTGAGCTCTGGAAACACCATATATTTT.

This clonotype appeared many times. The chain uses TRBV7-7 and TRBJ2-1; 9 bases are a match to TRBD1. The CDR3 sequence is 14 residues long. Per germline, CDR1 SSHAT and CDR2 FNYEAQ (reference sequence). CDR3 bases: TGTGCTAGCTCCCGGGACAGGGCAAGCAATGAGCAGTTCTTC. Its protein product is CASSRDRASNEQFF.

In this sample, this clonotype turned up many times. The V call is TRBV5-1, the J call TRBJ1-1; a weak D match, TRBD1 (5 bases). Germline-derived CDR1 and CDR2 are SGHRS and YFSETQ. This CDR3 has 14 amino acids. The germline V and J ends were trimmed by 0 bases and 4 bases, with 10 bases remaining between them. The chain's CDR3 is CASSLDRGGTEAFF. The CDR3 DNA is TGCGCCAGCAGCTTGGATAGGGGTGGCACTGAAGCTTTCTTT.

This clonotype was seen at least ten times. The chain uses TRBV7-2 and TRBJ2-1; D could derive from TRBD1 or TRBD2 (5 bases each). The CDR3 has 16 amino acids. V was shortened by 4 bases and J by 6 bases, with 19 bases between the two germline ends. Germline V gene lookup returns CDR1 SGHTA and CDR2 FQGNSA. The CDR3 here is CASSSPGALNLNEQFF. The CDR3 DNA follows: TGTGCCAGCAGCTCCCCCGGGGCCCTCAATCTCAATGAGCAGTTCTTC. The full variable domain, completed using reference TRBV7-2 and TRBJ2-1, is GAGVSQSPSNKVTEKGKDVELRCDPISGHTALYWYRQSLGQGLEFLIYFQGNSAPDKSGLPSDRFSAERTGGSVSTLTIQRTQQEDSAVYLCASSSPGALNLNEQFFGPGTRLTVL.

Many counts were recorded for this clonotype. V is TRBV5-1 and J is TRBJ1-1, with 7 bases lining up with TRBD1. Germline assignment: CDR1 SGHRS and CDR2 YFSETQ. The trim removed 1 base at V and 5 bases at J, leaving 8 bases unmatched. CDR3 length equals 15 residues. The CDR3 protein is CASSLNPGQLTEAFF. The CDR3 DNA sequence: TGCGCCAGCAGCTTGAATCCGGGACAGTTAACTGAAGCTTTCTTT. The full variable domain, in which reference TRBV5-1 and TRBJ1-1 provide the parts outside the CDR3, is KAGVTQTPRYLIKTRGQQVTLSCSPISGHRSVSWYQQTPGQGLQFLFEYFSETQRNKGNFPGRFSGRQFSNSRSEMNVSTLELGDSALYLCASSLNPGQLTEAFFGQGTRLTVV.

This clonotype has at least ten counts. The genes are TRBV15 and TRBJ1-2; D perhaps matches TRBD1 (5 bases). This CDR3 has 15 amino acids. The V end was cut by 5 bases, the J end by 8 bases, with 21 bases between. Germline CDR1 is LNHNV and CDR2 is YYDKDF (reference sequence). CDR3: CATSPSEGISRGYTF. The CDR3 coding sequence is TGTGCCACCAGCCCCAGCGAGGGGATTTCTAGGGGCTACACCTTC.

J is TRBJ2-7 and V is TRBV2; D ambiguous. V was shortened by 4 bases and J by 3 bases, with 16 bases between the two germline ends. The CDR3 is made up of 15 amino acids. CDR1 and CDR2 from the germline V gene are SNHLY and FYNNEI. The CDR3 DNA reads TGTGCCAGCAGTGGAGGTAGGGTTCTGAGCTACGAGCAGTACTTC. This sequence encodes CASSGGRVLSYEQYF. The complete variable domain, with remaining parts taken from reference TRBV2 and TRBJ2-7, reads EPEVTQTPSHQVTQMGQEVILRCVPISNHLYFYWYRQILGQKVEFLVSFYNNEISEKSEIFDDQFSVERPDGSNFTLKIRSTKLEDSAMYFCASSGGRVLSYEQYFGPGTRLTVT.